The 26 T cell receptor beta chains presented below share a single source sample, sequenced in a study of CD4 and CD8 cells across lung adenocarcinoma regions. TCRdb reprocessed the PCR reads with MiXCR, giving one entry per CDR3 protein. The table lists about 19,000 distinct CDR3 sequences, 46% of them singletons. Specimen: CD4+ T cells from the margin of a lung tumor. Receptors were obtained from a male donor with lung adenocarcinoma. The CD4 and CD8 labels of this study may be unreliable.

This clonotype is medium-sized by share. The V and J genes are TRBV6-5 and TRBJ2-1; 14 positions match TRBD2. J was trimmed by 16 bases and V by 6 bases; bases with no gene match: 11. The CDR3 totals 14 residues. Germline-derived CDR1 and CDR2 are MNHEY and SVGAGI. The DNA for the CDR3 is TGTGCCAGCAGACTCGGGACTAGCGGGAGAGCCTATTTCTTC. This encodes CASRLGTSGRAYFF.

There are many counts of this clonotype. This chain uses TRBV6-1 with TRBJ2-3, with D possibly being TRBD2 (6 bases). Germline-derived CDR1 and CDR2 are MNHNS and SASEGT. The V end was cut by 5 bases, the J end by 2 bases, with 11 bases between. This CDR3 comprises 14 residues. CDR3 residues: CASSQSGSTDTQYF. In DNA, the CDR3 is TGTGCCAGCAGTCAAAGCGGGTCCACAGATACGCAGTATTTT.

J is TRBJ1-6 and V is TRBV7-2; 8 bases align to TRBD1. CDR3 size: 15 residues. CDR1 and CDR2 from the germline V gene are SGHTA and FQGNSA. Trimming at V came to 10 bases and at J to 0 bases, leaving 5 bases not matched to a gene. In nucleotides, the CDR3 is TGTGCCACAGGGACAGGCCGCTCCTATAATTCACCCCTCCACTTT. It is translated as CATGTGRSYNSPLHF.

CDR3: CGRGVGSRGQETQYF. The CDR3 DNA is TGTGGCAGGGGTGTCGGGAGCCGTGGCCAAGAGACCCAGTACTTC. V usage is TRBV6-4 and J usage is TRBJ2-5; D may be TRBD1 or TRBD2 (6 bases each). In germline, CDR1 is MRHNA, CDR2 SNTAGT. CDR3 length: 15 amino acids.

This clonotype is medium-sized (0.01 to 0.1%) in the sample. This chain uses TRBV6-6 with TRBJ2-1, with 11 bases lining up with TRBD1. Germline V gives CDR1 MNHNY, CDR2 SVGAGI (reference sequence). This CDR3 is 14 amino acids long. V lost 7 bases to trimming and J lost 4 bases; unmatched junction nucleotides: 3. The CDR3 protein is CASKGDRGYNEQFF. Here the CDR3 DNA reads TGTGCCAGCAAGGGGGACAGGGGGTACAATGAGCAGTTCTTC.

This clonotype was seen at least ten times. V usage is TRBV9 and J usage is TRBJ1-6, with a weak D call TRBD1 (5 bases). Germline lookup yields CDR1 SGDLS and CDR2 YYNGEE. This CDR3 region has 16 residues. V was trimmed by 3 bases and J by 7 bases, leaving 17 bases between them. CDR3 sequence: CASSANPGDWNSPLHF. As DNA, the CDR3 is TGTGCCAGCAGCGCCAACCCGGGGGACTGGAATTCACCCCTCCACTTT.

This rearrangement joins TRBV6-5 to TRBJ2-5; no reliable D call. The J call may be faulty, since TRBJ2-3 better matches the DNA end. The V gene's germline CDR1 is MNHEY and CDR2 SVGAGI. CDR3 size: 15 residues. The CDR3 coding sequence is TGTGCCAGGGGTTACGCGGCCGTTGGCCCAGAGACCCAGTATTTT. As protein: CARGYAAVGPETQYF.

On this clonotype itself: One junction end disagrees with the germline gene, perhaps due to a read error. This chain connects TRBV10-2 to TRBJ2-3; D is possibly TRBD1 (5 bases). CDR1 is WSHSY, CDR2 SAAADI, per germline. The CDR3 is 14 amino acids. The CDR3 spells CASSWLSGKDTQYF. DNA of the CDR3: TGCGCCAGCAGCTGGCTGTCAGGGAAAGATACTCAGTACTTT.

The rearrangement uses TRBV6-1 and TRBJ2-1; D uncertain. CDR3 length: 15 amino acids. V shed 3 bases and J shed 0 bases, with 9 bases lying between them. CDR1 and CDR2 from the germline V gene are MNHNS and SASEGT. Written as DNA, the CDR3 is TGTGCCAGCAGTGAGTTTACCTCCTCCTACAATGAGCAGTTCTTC. Its protein is CASSEFTSSYNEQFF.

This clonotype has ten or more counts. CDR3 DNA: TGTGCCAGCAGTTACTCGATGCATCAGGGCCACGAGCAGTACTTC. Translated: CASSYSMHQGHEQYF. The V call is TRBV6-5, the J call TRBJ2-1, with D maybe TRBD1 (5 bases). The closer fit of TRBJ2-7 to the DNA end suggests the J call may be wrong. Germline V lookup: CDR1 MNHEY, CDR2 SVGAGI. The CDR3 is 15 amino acids.

As DNA, the CDR3 is TGTGCCAGCAAAGGACAGGACATCTCCTACAATGAGCAGTTCTTC. This codes for CASKGQDISYNEQFF. The chain links TRBV7-2 to TRBJ2-1; 7 positions agree with TRBD1. Unmatched junction bases numbered 6, after V lost 7 bases and J lost 0 bases. Per germline, CDR1 SGHTA and CDR2 FQGNSA. This CDR3 region has 15 residues.

The genes are TRBV27 and TRBJ2-1; D tentatively fits TRBD1 or TRBD2 (5 bases each). The last part of the DNA fits TRBJ2-7 better; the J call may be wrong. The CDR3 sequence is 11 residues long. Germline V lookup: CDR1 MNHEY, CDR2 SMNVEV (reference sequence). The CDR3 DNA reads TGTGCCAGCAGTTGGGGGAGCGAGCAGTACTTC. Its protein is CASSWGSEQYF.

The chain couples TRBV27 to TRBJ2-2, with D possibly called TRBD1 or TRBD2 (5 bases each). Germline values: CDR1 MNHEY, CDR2 SMNVEV (reference sequence). The CDR3 totals 15 residues. Trimming pared 4 bases from V and 4 bases from J, leaving 13 bases between. The CDR3 sequence is CASSWALGGTGELFF. The CDR3, as DNA: TGTGCCAGCAGTTGGGCCCTTGGGGGCACCGGGGAGCTGTTTTTT.

This clonotype was recorded a few times. Just one base apart from a much larger clone, this may be a read error. The chain links TRBV6-5 to TRBJ2-1; 10 nucleotides agree with TRBD2. Per germline, CDR1 MNHEY and CDR2 SVGAGI. V gave up 4 bases and J gave up 10 bases; unmatched junction bases: 16. This CDR3 is built from 17 residues. The CDR3 reads CASSFSKGLADNYEQFF. In DNA, the CDR3 is TGTGCCAGCAGTTTCTCGAAAGGACTAGCGGATAACTACGAGCAGTTCTTC.

Worth noting for this clonotype: An end of the junction does not agree with germline; a read error may underlie this. The chain links TRBV6-4 to TRBJ2-3; weak D call: TRBD2 (6 bases). This CDR3 spans 15 amino acids. In germline, CDR1 is MRHNA, CDR2 SNTAGT. CDR3 nucleotides: TGTGCCCGCAGTGAGGGACTGGGAGCCACAGATACGCAGTACTTT. Its translation: CARSEGLGATDTQYF.

V is TRBV6-5 and J is TRBJ2-1; D gene ambiguous. The CDR3 extends over 15 amino acids. Germline-derived CDR1 and CDR2 are MNHEY and SVGAGI. Trimming stripped 2 bases from V and 4 bases from J, with 12 bases between. The CDR3 sequence is CASSYSGPEYNEQFF. The CDR3, as DNA: TGTGCCAGCAGTTACAGTGGGCCTGAATACAATGAGCAGTTCTTC.

This chain joins TRBV10-2 and TRBJ2-3, with 7 positions matching TRBD2. Matching the DNA end better, TRBJ2-7 makes the J call doubtful. The CDR3 is 14 amino acids. Germline loops: CDR1 WSHSY, CDR2 SAAADI. The CDR3 DNA reads as TGCCCCGTCAGCGGGGTGGCAGCGACAGATACGCAGTACTTC. As protein: CPVSGVAATDTQYF.

V and J are TRBV6-5 and TRBJ1-5; D possibly corresponds to TRBD1 (6 bases). Trimming shortened V by 2 bases and J by 7 bases, and 9 bases separated the two germline ends. The CDR3 has 13 amino acids. The germline gives CDR1 MNHEY, CDR2 SVGAGI. Written as DNA, the CDR3 is TGTGCCAGCAGTTACCCAGGGGCACAGCCCCAGCATTTT. The encoded protein is CASSYPGAQPQHF.

The chain carries TRBV6-1 and TRBJ2-5; TRBD1 agrees at 9 bases. The closer fit of TRBJ2-1 to the DNA end suggests the J call may be wrong. The CDR3 extends over 16 amino acids. CDR1 and CDR2 from the germline V gene are MNHNS and SASEGT. Here the CDR3 DNA reads TGTGCCAGTGACAAGGACAGGGGCGGCGGGGGCGATGAGCAGTTCTTC. It yields the protein CASDKDRGGGGDEQFF.

This clonotype was counted ten times or more. The CDR3 DNA is TGTGCCAGCAGCCCCGGGCAGAACTATGGCTACACCTTC. Translated, it gives CASSPGQNYGYTF. The V call is TRBV7-6, the J call TRBJ1-2; D not resolved. V was clipped by 5 bases and J by 2 bases, with 9 bases between them. The CDR3 has 13 residues. Germline CDR1 and CDR2: SGHVS and FNYEAQ.

The chain links TRBV6-1 to TRBJ2-3; no reliable D call. The germline CDR1 and CDR2 sequences are MNHNS and SASEGT. V gave up 5 bases and J gave up 3 bases, with 18 bases separating them. The CDR3 spans 16 residues. The CDR3 sequence: CASSPMASGATDTQYF. The CDR3, as DNA: TGTGCCAGCAGTCCAATGGCCTCGGGTGCGACAGATACGCAGTATTTT.

This clonotype was seen at least ten times. The chain is built from TRBV7-2 and TRBJ2-3; D call uncertain. This CDR3 spans 16 amino acids. V shed 5 bases and J shed 0 bases, with 15 bases lying between them. Germline assignment: CDR1 SGHTA and CDR2 FQGNSA. Here the CDR3 DNA reads TGTGCCAGCAGCCCCACTCTGCGGATTAGCACAGATACGCAGTATTTT. Encoded protein: CASSPTLRISTDTQYF.

V is TRBV6-5 and J is TRBJ2-3; D is unclear. V shed 6 bases and J shed 14 bases, with 27 bases lying between them. The CDR3 is 15 amino acids. CDR1 and CDR2 (germline): MNHEY, SVGAGI. Written as DNA, the CDR3 is TGTGCCAGCAGACTCCAGTCCGGAATTACAGATGCGCTGTATTTT. Translated, it gives CASRLQSGITDALYF.

Details on this clonotype: The junction shows a germline mismatch at one end, possibly a read error. This chain joins TRBV6-1 and TRBJ2-3, with TRBD2 matching over 8 bases. The CDR3 consists of 16 residues. The germline CDR1 and CDR2 sequences are MNHNS and SASEGT. The CDR3 loop reads CVSSVPGGGPTDTQYF. The CDR3 region has the DNA TGTGTCAGCAGCGTACCGGGGGGGGGTCCAACAGATACTCAGTATTTT.

V is TRBV6-1 and J is TRBJ2-7, with 8 bases lining up with TRBD1. The CDR3 covers 15 residues. The V gene's germline CDR1 is MNHNS and CDR2 SASEGT. Trimming took 6 bases from V and 0 from J; bases not matched to a gene: 7. The CDR3, as DNA: TGTGCCAGCAGGAACTGGGACAGGCTCTCCTACGAGCAGTACTTC. Amino acids: CASRNWDRLSYEQYF.

The chain links TRBV10-2 to TRBJ2-7; maybe TRBD1 (5 bases). Germline values: CDR1 WSHSY, CDR2 SAAADI. Trimming left V 10 bases short and J 12 bases short, with 25 bases between. This CDR3 has 13 amino acids. The CDR3 DNA follows: TGCGCCACCACTTATCCTGGGGCCTACGTGCTGTACTTC. Amino acid sequence: CATTYPGAYVLYF.